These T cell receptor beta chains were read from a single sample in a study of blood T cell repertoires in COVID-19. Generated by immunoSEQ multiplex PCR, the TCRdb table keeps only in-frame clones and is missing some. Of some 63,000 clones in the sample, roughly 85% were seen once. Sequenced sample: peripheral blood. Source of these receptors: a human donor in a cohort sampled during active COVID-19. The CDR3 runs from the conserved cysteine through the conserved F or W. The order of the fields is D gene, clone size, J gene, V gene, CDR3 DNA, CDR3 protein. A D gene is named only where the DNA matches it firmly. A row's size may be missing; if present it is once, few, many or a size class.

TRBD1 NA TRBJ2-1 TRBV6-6 TGTGCCAGCAGATCAAACCGGGACAGGGGGCCGAATGAGCAGTTCTTC CASRSNRDRGPNEQFF
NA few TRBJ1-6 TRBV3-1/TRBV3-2 TGTGCCAGCAGCCAAATAGTACCGCGTCATTCACCCCTCCACTTT CASSQIVPRHSPLHF
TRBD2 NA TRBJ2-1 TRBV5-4 TGTGCCAGCAGCGTCCTAGCGGGAGGTTACAATGAGCAGTTCTTC CASSVLAGGYNEQFF
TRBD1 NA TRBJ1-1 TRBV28 TGTGCCAGCAGTACAGGGGGCACTGAAGCTTTCTTT CASSTGGTEAFF
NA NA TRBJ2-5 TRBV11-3 TGTGCCAGCAGCTTGGGCCGGTACCAAGAGACCCAGTACTTC CASSLGRYQETQYF
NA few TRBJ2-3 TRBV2 TGTGCCAGCAAGGCAGGTAACACAGATACGCAGTATTTT CASKAGNTDTQYF
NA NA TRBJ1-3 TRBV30 TGTGCCTGGAGTGTAGGCGGGGGAAACACCATATATTTT CAWSVGGGNTIYF
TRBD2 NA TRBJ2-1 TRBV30 TGTGCCTGGAGTAGCGGGAGGGCCGCGGAGCAGTTCTTC CAWSSGRAAEQFF
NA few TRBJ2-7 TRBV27 TGTGCCAGCAGTCCTGCCCCCCAGCGGAGACACTACGAGCAGTACTTC CASSPAPQRRHYEQYF
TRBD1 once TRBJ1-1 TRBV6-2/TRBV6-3 TGTGCCAGCAGTTCCCCGGGACAGGGTTACGGGAACACTGAAGCTTTCTTT CASSSPGQGYGNTEAFF
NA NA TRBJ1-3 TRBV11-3 TGTGCCAGCAGCTTAGCTAGCGTCGGCGCCTCTGGAAACACCATATATTTT CASSLASVGASGNTIYF
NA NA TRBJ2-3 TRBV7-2 TGTGCCAGCAGCTACGGACTGCACACAGATACGCAGTATTTT CASSYGLHTDTQYF
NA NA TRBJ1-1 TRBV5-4 TGTGCCAGCAGCTTGGCGCGGGGGCCCACTGAAGCTTTCTTT CASSLARGPTEAFF
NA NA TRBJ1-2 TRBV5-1 TGCGCCAGCAGCTTGGGAACGCTCTCTGGAGGCTATGGCTACACCTTC CASSLGTLSGGYGYTF
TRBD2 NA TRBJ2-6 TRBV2 TGTGCCAGCAGTGTTCTAGCGGGAGGGTTCTCTGGGGCCAACGTCCTGACTTTC CASSVLAGGFSGANVLTF
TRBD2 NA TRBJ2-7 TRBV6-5 TGTGCCAGCTCCCGGACTAGCGGTGCCTACGAGCAGTACTTC CASSRTSGAYEQYF
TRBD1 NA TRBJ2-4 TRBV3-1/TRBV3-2 TGTGCCAGCAGCTTCCCCAGGACAGGTCAAAACATTCAGTACTTC CASSFPRTGQNIQYF
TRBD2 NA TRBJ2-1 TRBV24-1 TGTGCCACCAGTGATCAAGCGGGGGGGTCCTACAATGAGCAGTTCTTC CATSDQAGGSYNEQFF
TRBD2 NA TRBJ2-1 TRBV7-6 TGTGCCAGCAGCCCTAATACAGCGGGAGGGCCGAATGAGCAGTTCTTC CASSPNTAGGPNEQFF
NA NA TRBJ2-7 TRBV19 TGTGCCAGTGGACAGTCGTCCTACGAGCAGTACTTC CASGQSSYEQYF
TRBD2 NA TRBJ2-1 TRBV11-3 TGTGCCAGCAGCCCCCGGACTAGCGGGTACTACAATGAGCAGTTCTTC CASSPRTSGYYNEQFF
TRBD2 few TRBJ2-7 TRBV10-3 TGTGGAAAAGACGGCACCGCGGCAGCGGGAGGATCCTCCTACGAGCAGTACTTC CGKDGTAAAGGSSYEQYF
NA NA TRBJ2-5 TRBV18 TGTGCCAGCTCATTGAGAGAGACCCAGTACTTC CASSLRETQYF
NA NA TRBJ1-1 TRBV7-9 TGTGCCAGCAGCTTAGAAGGGGACACTGAAGCTTTCTTT CASSLEGDTEAFF
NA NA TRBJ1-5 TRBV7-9 TGTGCCAGCAGCTTACAGGGGTCACAGCCCCAGCATTTT CASSLQGSQPQHF
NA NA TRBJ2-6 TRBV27 TGTGCCAGCAGGTCGACAGGATCTGGGGCCAACGTCCTGACTTTC CASRSTGSGANVLTF
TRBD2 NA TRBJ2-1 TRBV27 TGTGCCAGCTCCACGGGGGGTGCGGGACGGAATTACAATGAGCAGTTCTTC CASSTGGAGRNYNEQFF
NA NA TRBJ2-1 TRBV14 TGTGCCAGCAGCCAGGCTACGAGGACAGGGCCTAGCGGCGTCTACAATGAGCAGTTCTTC CASSQATRTGPSGVYNEQFF
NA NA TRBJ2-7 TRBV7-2 TGTGCCAGCAGCTTAAACAACTACGAGCAGTACTTC CASSLNNYEQYF
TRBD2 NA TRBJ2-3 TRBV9 TGTGCCAGCAGTATAAGCGGGAGACAAGATACGCAGTATTTT CASSISGRQDTQYF
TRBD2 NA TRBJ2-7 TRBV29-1 TGCAGCGTGGTGACTAGCGGGAGGTTCTACGAGCAGTACTTC CSVVTSGRFYEQYF
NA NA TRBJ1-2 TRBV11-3 TGTGCCAGCAGCTTAGGGGACCGGGGGGGCTACACCTTC CASSLGDRGGYTF
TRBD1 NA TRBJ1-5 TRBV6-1 TGTGCCAGCAGTGAAGGCTACAGGGGACTCCAGCCCCAGCATTTT CASSEGYRGLQPQHF
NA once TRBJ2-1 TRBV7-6 TGTGCCAGCAGCTTAGAACAGTACAATGAGCAGTTCTTC CASSLEQYNEQFF
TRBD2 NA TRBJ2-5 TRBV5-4 TGTGCCAGCAGCTACGGGACTAGCGGGTCTCGGGCCCAGTACTTC CASSYGTSGSRAQYF
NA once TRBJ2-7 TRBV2 TGTGCCAGCAATAACAGGGAAGCCGAGCAGTACTTC CASNNREAEQYF
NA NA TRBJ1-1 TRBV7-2 TGTGCCAGCAGCTTAGCGAAACCGAGGGACTCGGCTTTCTTT CASSLAKPRDSAFF
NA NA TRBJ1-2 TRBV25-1 TGTGCCAGCAGTGGAAGGGAGGGATTGGACTATGGCTACACCTTC CASSGREGLDYGYTF
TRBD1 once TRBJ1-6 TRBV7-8 TGTGCCAGCAGCTTAGTGACAGGGGGAAATTCACCCCTCCACTTT CASSLVTGGNSPLHF
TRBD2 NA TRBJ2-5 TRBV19 TGTGCCAGTAGTGTGGGCGGGAGGGGGACCCAGTACTTC CASSVGGRGTQYF
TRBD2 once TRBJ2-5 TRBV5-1 TGCGCCAGCAGCTTGGGCGGGACTAGCCCCCAAGAGACCCAGTACTTC CASSLGGTSPQETQYF
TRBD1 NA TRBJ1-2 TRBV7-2 TGTGCCAGCAGCGCGACAGGGGTCGGGAGCTACACCTTC CASSATGVGSYTF